The 29 T cell receptor beta chains presented below share a single source sample, sequenced in a study of T cell responses to AZD1222 COVID-19 vaccine. TCRdb's table, derived via immunoSEQ multiplex PCR, lists solely in-frame clones and lacks some. The sample holds some 110,000 clones, about 87% seen once. The sample consisted of peripheral blood, taken on day 0 of AZD1222 vaccination. The receptors were gathered from an adult in good health.

This chain joins TRBV19 and TRBJ2-7, with D hard to call. The CDR3 covers 17 residues. The germline V and J ends were trimmed by 5 bases and 0 bases, with 20 bases remaining between them. In germline, CDR1 is LNHDA, CDR2 SQIVND (reference sequence). The CDR3 nucleotides read TGTGCCAGTAGTTTAGGGTTTAGGCCCGCTCGCTCCTACGAGCAGTACTTC. Translation: CASSLGFRPARSYEQYF. The whole variable domain, filled in from reference TRBV19 and TRBJ2-7, reads DGGITQSPKYLFRKEGQNVTLSCEQNLNHDAMYWYRQDPGQGLRLIYYSQIVNDFQKGDIAEGYSVSREKKESFPLTVTSAQKNPTAFYLCASSLGFRPARSYEQYFGPGTRLTVT.

A few counts support this clone. This chain uses TRBV9 with TRBJ2-1; 9 bases are shared with TRBD1. The CDR3 consists of 16 residues. Trimming at V came to 3 bases and at J to 8 bases, leaving 12 bases not matched to a gene. Germline assignment: CDR1 SGDLS and CDR2 YYNGEE. The CDR3 DNA sequence: TGTGCCAGCAGCGGTAACCGGGACAGGGAGCGAGATGAGCAGTTCTTC. The encoded protein is CASSGNRDRERDEQFF. The full variable domain, completed using reference TRBV9 and TRBJ2-1, is DSGVTQTPKHLITATGQRVTLRCSPRSGDLSVYWYQQSLDQGLQFLIQYYNGEERAKGNILERFSAQQFPDLHSELNLSSLELGDSALYFCASSGNRDRERDEQFFGPGTRLTVL.

The genes are TRBV7-2 and TRBJ1-5; possible D gene TRBD1, 5 bases. This CDR3 spans 13 amino acids. The germline V gene has CDR1 SGHTA and CDR2 FQGNSA. V was clipped by 5 bases and J by 4 bases, with 9 bases between them. The CDR3 sequence: CASSTGVNQPQHF. CDR3 DNA: TGTGCCAGCAGCACGGGGGTAAATCAGCCCCAGCATTTT.

V and J are TRBV6-2 or TRBV6-3 and TRBJ2-2; D is unclear. Germline assignment: CDR1 MNHEY and CDR2 SVGEGT. CDR3 length: 12 amino acids. Trimming shortened V by 5 bases and J by 2 bases, and 3 bases separated the two germline ends. This CDR3 reads CASSRNTGELFF. Written as DNA, the CDR3 is TGTGCCAGCAGTAGAAACACCGGGGAGCTGTTTTTT.

This clone was picked up one time. The rearrangement joins TRBV7-2 to TRBJ1-6, with TRBD1 as a possible D gene (5 bases). The CDR3 sequence is 14 residues long. V dropped 7 bases and J dropped 5 bases, with 12 bases sitting between them. Looked up from germline, CDR1 is SGHTA and CDR2 is FQGNSA. The CDR3 spells CASTPVRDNSPLHF. Here the CDR3 DNA reads TGTGCCAGCACCCCGGTCAGGGATAATTCACCCCTCCACTTT. Full variable domain (missing parts from reference TRBV7-2 and TRBJ1-6): GAGVSQSPSNKVTEKGKDVELRCDPISGHTALYWYRQSLGQGLEFLIYFQGNSAPDKSGLPSDRFSAERTGGSVSTLTIQRTQQEDSAVYLCASTPVRDNSPLHFGNGTRLTVT.

DNA for the CDR3: TGTGCCAGCACCCGTCCCGGGACAGGGGTTGGCTACACCTTC. Translation gives CASTRPGTGVGYTF. The chain combines TRBV7-9 with TRBJ1-2, with 10 positions matching TRBD1. V was pared by 7 bases and J by 7 bases, with 9 bases of the junction left unmatched. Per the germline V gene, CDR1 is SEHNR and CDR2 is FQNEAQ (reference sequence). This CDR3 comprises 14 residues.

CDR3 bases: TGTGCCAGCAGGGTACAGGGCACCGGGGAGCTGTTTTTT. Protein: CASRVQGTGELFF. The chain links TRBV2 to TRBJ2-2, with D maybe TRBD1 (6 bases). This CDR3 has 13 residues. Per germline, CDR1 SNHLY and CDR2 FYNNEI. V gave up 6 bases and J gave up 4 bases, with 9 bases separating them.

V and J are TRBV4-3 and TRBJ2-6; 7 positions match TRBD1. Unmatched junction bases numbered 5, after V lost 1 base and J lost 2 bases. CDR1 is LGHNA and CDR2 is YSLEER in the germline V gene. The CDR3 loop spans 17 amino acids. CDR3 sequence (DNA): TGCGCCAGCAGCCAAGGGCCAACAGGGGCTGGGGCCAACGTCCTGACTTTC. This gives the protein CASSQGPTGAGANVLTF.

This clone is a singleton in its sample. The rearrangement joins TRBV23-1 to TRBJ2-3, with D unclear. TRBV23-1 is known as an ORF, though its function is uncertain. Between the trimmed V and J ends, which lost 8 bases and 1 base, there was a span of 7 bases. The CDR3 consists of 12 residues. CDR3 DNA sequence: TGCGCCAGCGGCTTGGGCACAGATACGCAGTATTTT. Translation: CASGLGTDTQYF.

V is TRBV20-1 and J is TRBJ1-5; 12 bases are shared with TRBD1. The CDR3 is 15 residues long. Germline lookup yields CDR1 DFQATT and CDR2 SNEGSKA (reference sequence). V lost 3 bases, J lost 6 bases, and 6 bases stayed unmatched. This chain's CDR3 is CSASIGTGGIQPQHF. The CDR3 DNA follows: TGCAGTGCTAGTATAGGGACAGGGGGCATTCAGCCCCAGCATTTT.

The chain uses TRBV6-2 or TRBV6-3 and TRBJ2-4; TRBD1 agrees at 10 bases. The germline CDR1 and CDR2 sequences are MNHEY and SVGEGT. V gave up 5 bases and J gave up 7 bases; unmatched junction bases: 5. This CDR3 has 14 residues. For the CDR3, the DNA is TGTGCCAGCAGTGACAGGGGGCGCGGGAACATTCAGTACTTC. This encodes CASSDRGRGNIQYF.

The chain couples TRBV12-3 or TRBV12-4 to TRBJ2-1; no clear D. This CDR3 comprises 11 residues. V gave up 6 bases and J gave up 8 bases, with 8 bases separating them. The CDR3 DNA is TGTGCCAGCAGCCCCCGATATGAGCAGTTCTTC. Translation: CASSPRYEQFF.

This clone has just one count. This rearrangement joins TRBV5-1 to TRBJ2-3; 8 nucleotides match TRBD2. The CDR3 contains 15 residues. CDR1 is SGHRS, CDR2 YFSETQ, per germline. The junction had 5 bases not matched to a gene; V was cut back by 2 bases and J by 3 bases. The CDR3 DNA sequence: TGCGCCAGCAGCTTCGAGCTAGCGGGTACAGATACGCAGTATTTT. Amino acids: CASSFELAGTDTQYF.

The V and J genes are TRBV5-1 and TRBJ1-1; D is undetermined. Germline CDR1 SGHRS, CDR2 YFSETQ. The CDR3 runs to 14 residues. V was clipped by 1 base and J by 5 bases, with 12 bases between them. CDR3 bases: TGCGCCAGCAGCTTGCGTAGGGTTCAAACTGAAGCTTTCTTT. Translated: CASSLRRVQTEAFF.

The table lists this clone with a few counts. The chain joins TRBV30 to TRBJ2-5; maybe TRBD1 (5 bases). Germline values: CDR1 GTSNPN, CDR2 SVGIG (reference sequence). Trimming stripped 3 bases from V and 7 bases from J, with 9 bases between. The length of the CDR3 is 11 residues. The CDR3: CAWSFRGTQYF. The CDR3 DNA follows: TGTGCCTGGAGCTTTAGGGGGACCCAGTACTTC.

V gene TRBV24-1 combines with J gene TRBJ1-6, with 7 bases that match TRBD1. The J segment lost 9 bases and the V segment lost 1 base, leaving 8 bases of the junction unmatched. The CDR3 sequence is 16 residues long. CDR1 and CDR2 from the germline V gene are KGHDR and SFDVKD. CDR3 sequence: CATSDLVQGSFSPLHF. The CDR3 DNA follows: TGTGCCACCAGTGATTTAGTACAGGGGTCGTTTTCACCCCTCCACTTT.

This chain joins TRBV6-5 and TRBJ2-7; D gene ambiguous. V was shortened by 2 bases and J by 2 bases, with 10 bases between the two germline ends. Germline values: CDR1 MNHEY, CDR2 SVGAGI. The CDR3 runs 14 residues. The chain's CDR3 is CASSYRFPTYEQYF. CDR3 in DNA: TGTGCCAGCAGTTACAGGTTTCCCACCTACGAGCAGTACTTC.

The chain couples TRBV4-3 to TRBJ1-3; D uncertain. Germline loops: CDR1 LGHNA, CDR2 YSLEER. The CDR3 consists of 16 residues. V lost 0 bases to trimming and J lost 2 bases, with 11 bases between them. CDR3 nucleotide sequence: TGCGCCAGCAGCCAAGATCGAGGGTACGCTGGAAACACCATATATTTT. This encodes CASSQDRGYAGNTIYF.

The rearrangement links TRBV2 to TRBJ2-1; D not resolved. Germline CDR1 reads SNHLY; CDR2 reads FYNNEI. V was cut by 5 bases and J by 3 bases, with 11 bases left in between. The length of the CDR3 is 14 residues. The CDR3 bases are TGTGCCAGCAGTACTCAAATCGGCTACAATGAGCAGTTCTTC. It translates to CASSTQIGYNEQFF.

The chain uses TRBV18 and TRBJ2-4; TRBD1 might be the D (5 bases). The CDR3 covers 15 residues. The V gene's germline CDR1 is KGHSH and CDR2 LQKENI. V lost 6 bases and J lost 0, with 12 bases in between. The CDR3 sequence is CASSRQYVAKNIQYF. CDR3 sequence (DNA): TGTGCCAGCTCCCGACAGTACGTAGCCAAAAACATTCAGTACTTC. Using reference TRBV18 and TRBJ2-4 for the parts outside the CDR3, the full variable domain is NAGVMQNPRHLVRRRGQEARLRCSPMKGHSHVYWYRQLPEEGLKFMVYLQKENIIDESGMPKERFSAEFPKEGPSILRIQQVVRGDSAAYFCASSRQYVAKNIQYFGAGTRLSVL.

J is TRBJ1-2 and V is TRBV6-5; D gene unclear. The CDR3 spans 14 residues. V shed 4 bases and J shed 10 bases, with 19 bases lying between them. The germline V gene encodes CDR1 MNHEY and CDR2 SVGAGI. Written as DNA, the CDR3 is TGTGCCAGCAGTTCACCCAGGAGACAACGATACTACACCTTC. Its translation: CASSSPRRQRYYTF.

This chain uses TRBV29-1 with TRBJ1-2; D ambiguous. The CDR3 is made up of 11 amino acids. CDR1 SQVTM and CDR2 ANQGSEA come from the germline V gene. Deletions cut 3 bases from V and 8 bases from J, with 10 bases between. DNA of the CDR3: TGCAGCGTTGAGCACCTTTTGGGCTACACCTTC. As protein: CSVEHLLGYTF.

The chain links TRBV7-2 to TRBJ1-5; D gene unclear. The CDR3 has 13 residues. V was pared by 5 bases and J by 7 bases, with 12 bases between. From germline, CDR1 is SGHTA and CDR2 FQGNSA. The CDR3 region is CASSPLRGQPQHF. The CDR3 nucleotides are TGTGCCAGCAGCCCCTTACGAGGACAGCCCCAGCATTTT.

This sequence joins TRBV6-2 or TRBV6-3 and TRBJ1-1, with D perhaps matching TRBD1 (6 bases). The ends were cut back, 5 bases at V and 0 bases at J, with 7 bases in the middle. The CDR3 consists of 13 residues. Germline assignment: CDR1 MNHEY and CDR2 SVGEGT. The chain's CDR3 is CASSRGLNTEAFF. The CDR3 coding sequence is TGTGCCAGCAGTAGGGGGTTGAACACTGAAGCTTTCTTT.

This chain links TRBV2 with TRBJ2-7; no clear D gene. Germline CDR1 and CDR2: SNHLY and FYNNEI. The CDR3 totals 12 residues. V lost 2 bases, J lost 8 bases, and 10 bases lay in between. DNA of the CDR3: TGTGCCAGCAGTGAACTGGCCAGAAAGCAGTACTTC. It is translated as CASSELARKQYF.

V is TRBV5-4 and J is TRBJ2-2; D gene unclear. The germline gives CDR1 SGHNT, CDR2 YYREEE (reference sequence). Trimming left V 1 base short and J 8 bases short, with 6 bases between. This CDR3 is 12 amino acids long. Written as DNA, the CDR3 is TGTGCCAGCAGCTTGTATGTGGGGGAGCTGTTTTTT. Amino acid sequence: CASSLYVGELFF.

This clone appeared many times. This rearrangement joins TRBV9 to TRBJ2-1; 12 bases agree with TRBD2. V lost 4 bases and J lost 3; bases outside the gene matches: 5. The CDR3 length is 16 residues. Germline V gene data show CDR1 as SGDLS and CDR2 as YYNGEE. In nucleotides, the CDR3 is TGTGCCAGCAGCTCGGGACTAGCGGGCCTCTACAATGAGCAGTTCTTC. Translating it yields CASSSGLAGLYNEQFF.

CDR3 loop: CASSFRRGNEQFF. The DNA for the CDR3 is TGTGCCAGCAGTTTCCGGCGGGGGAATGAGCAGTTCTTC. This rearrangement joins TRBV27 to TRBJ2-1, with 7 bases identical to TRBD2. J was trimmed by 7 bases and V by 3 bases; bases with no gene match: 3. Germline lookup yields CDR1 MNHEY and CDR2 SMNVEV (reference sequence). The CDR3 totals 13 residues.

The V gene is TRBV5-1, the J gene TRBJ2-7; TRBD1 aligns across 7 bases. The CDR3 runs to 16 residues. Trimming at V came to 2 bases and at J to 3 bases, leaving 11 bases not matched to a gene. From germline, CDR1 is SGHRS and CDR2 YFSETQ. CDR3 DNA: TGCGCCAGCAGCTTTCTCTGGGGACAGAGTAACTACGAGCAGTACTTC. This sequence encodes CASSFLWGQSNYEQYF.